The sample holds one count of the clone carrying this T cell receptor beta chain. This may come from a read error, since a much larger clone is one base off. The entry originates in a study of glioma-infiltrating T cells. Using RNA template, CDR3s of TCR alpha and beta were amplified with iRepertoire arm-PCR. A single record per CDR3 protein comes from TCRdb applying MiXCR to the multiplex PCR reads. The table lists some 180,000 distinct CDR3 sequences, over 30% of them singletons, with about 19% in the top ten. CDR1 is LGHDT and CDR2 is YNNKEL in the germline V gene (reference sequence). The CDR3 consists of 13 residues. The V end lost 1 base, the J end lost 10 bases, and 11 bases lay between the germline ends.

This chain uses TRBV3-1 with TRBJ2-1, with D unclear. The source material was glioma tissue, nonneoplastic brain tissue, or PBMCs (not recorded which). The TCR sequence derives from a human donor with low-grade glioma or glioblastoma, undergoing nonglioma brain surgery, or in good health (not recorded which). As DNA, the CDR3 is TGTGCCAGCAGCCAAGGGGGAACCTACGAGCAGTTCTTC. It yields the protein CASSQGGTYEQFF.